Below, 28 T cell receptor beta chains from the same sample are listed, as sequenced in a study of T cells in Graves' hyperthyroidism and ophthalmopathy. Amplification of TCR beta CDR3 regions used RNA as the template. Primed by the HTBI set, a first-round RT-PCR was run on the TCR CDR3. TCRdb re-called the multiplex PCR reads with MiXCR, one entry per CDR3 protein. The sample shows some 720,000 distinct CDR3 sequences, about a sixth of them seen only once. What was sequenced was blood. Source of these receptors: a young man with Graves' hyperthyroidism.

The chain recombines TRBV5-5 with TRBJ1-1, with a weak D call TRBD1 (5 bases). Looked up from germline, CDR1 is SGHKS and CDR2 is YYEKEE (reference sequence). The CDR3 is made up of 14 amino acids. V lost 4 bases, J lost 2 bases, and 12 bases lay in between. CDR3 DNA sequence: TGTGCCAGCAGCCACCGGGACGGAAACACTGAAGCTTTCTTT. Translation: CASSHRDGNTEAFF.

This clonotype was detected many times. V gene TRBV3-1 combines with J gene TRBJ2-1; a weak D match, TRBD2 (6 bases). The CDR3 loop spans 15 amino acids. The V gene lost 1 base and the J gene lost 11 bases, with 18 bases spanning the gap. Germline values: CDR1 LGHDT, CDR2 YNNKEL (reference sequence). CDR3 DNA: TGTGCCAGCAGCCAAGCCCTGGGGCTGGGGGGTCAGCAGTTCTTC. Protein sequence: CASSQALGLGGQQFF.

The CDR3 DNA is TGTGCCAGCAAAGGGACTAGCGGGAGGATCCACGAGCAGTACTTC. Amino acid sequence: CASKGTSGRIHEQYF. The chain carries TRBV2 and TRBJ2-7, with 15 bases fitting TRBD2. This CDR3 has 15 residues. CDR1 is SNHLY, CDR2 FYNNEI, per germline. V shed 7 bases, J shed 5 bases, and the junction held 6 bases outside the gene matches.

The V gene is TRBV5-6, the J gene TRBJ2-1, with 9 bases that match TRBD2. CDR3 length: 14 residues. J gave up 6 bases and V 2 bases, and 3 bases lay outside the gene matches. Germline CDR1 is SGHDT and CDR2 is YYEEEE. In DNA, the CDR3 is TGTGCCAGCAGCTTTGAACTAGCGGGCAATGAGCAGTTCTTC. Protein sequence: CASSFELAGNEQFF.

This chain uses TRBV28 with TRBJ2-2, with 14 bases fitting TRBD2. CDR1 is MDHEN and CDR2 is SYDVKM in the germline V gene. J was trimmed by 4 bases and V by 6 bases; bases with no gene match: 7. This CDR3 comprises 17 residues. The CDR3 DNA reads as TGTGCCAGCAGCCTGGGACTAGCGGGAGCACCCACCGGGGAGCTGTTTTTT. Amino acid sequence: CASSLGLAGAPTGELFF.

This clonotype appeared many times. The chain uses TRBV12-3 or TRBV12-4 and TRBJ2-6, with a possible D match to TRBD1 (6 bases). This CDR3 contains 14 residues. V was clipped by 6 bases and J by 2 bases, with 8 bases between them. For the CDR3, the DNA is TGTGCCAGCAGGACAGGAACTGGGGCCAACGTCCTGACTTTC. This sequence encodes CASRTGTGANVLTF.

This clonotype was counted a single time. CDR3 sequence (DNA): TGTGCCAGCAGCCAAAGGCTAGCGGGAGAAGGCTCGCATGAGCAGTTCTTC. Its translation: CASSQRLAGEGSHEQFF. The rearrangement links TRBV3-1 to TRBJ2-1; 10 bases map to TRBD2. V shed 2 bases and J 8 bases; nucleotides not matched to a gene: 12. The CDR3 is 17 residues long. From germline, CDR1 is LGHDT and CDR2 YNNKEL (reference sequence).

V is TRBV7-2 and J is TRBJ1-2, with a weak D call TRBD1 (5 bases). The CDR3 length is 13 residues. The germline gives CDR1 SGHTA, CDR2 FQGNSA. Trimming took off 5 bases at V and 6 bases at J, with 13 bases between the two ends. CDR3 nucleotide sequence: TGTGCCAGCAGCCGGGGACGGACGGATGGCTACACCTTC. Encoded protein: CASSRGRTDGYTF.

The gene calls are TRBV28 and TRBJ2-6, with D possibly matching TRBD1 (6 bases). This CDR3 contains 18 residues. The germline CDR1 and CDR2 sequences are MDHEN and SYDVKM. Trimming took off 3 bases at V and 0 bases at J, with 15 bases between the two ends. The DNA for the CDR3 is TGTGCCAGCAGTTTCGGACAGTCAAAGAGCTCTGGGGCCAACGTCCTGACTTTC. Protein sequence: CASSFGQSKSSGANVLTF.

As concerns this clonotype: This may stem from a read error, because a much larger clone lies one nucleotide away. CDR3 DNA: TGTGCCAGCAGTTTTTTGGGGGGAGAACCCCAGCATTTT. It is translated as CASSFLGGEPQHF. The V call is TRBV12-3 or TRBV12-4, the J call TRBJ1-5, with D perhaps TRBD1 (5 bases). Trimming removed 3 bases from V and 10 bases from J, with 13 bases in between. The CDR3 has 13 amino acids.

This clonotype was detected many times. The V and J genes are TRBV2 and TRBJ2-1; 7 bases are shared with TRBD2. The trim removed 0 bases at V and 12 bases at J, leaving 5 bases unmatched. The germline V gene has CDR1 SNHLY and CDR2 FYNNEI. The CDR3 is 13 residues long. The CDR3 loop is CASSEAERDWQFF. The CDR3 bases are TGTGCCAGCAGTGAAGCGGAGCGGGACTGGCAGTTCTTC.

This clonotype came up a few times. This chain uses TRBV18 with TRBJ2-1, with 10 bases aligning to TRBD1. This CDR3 contains 16 residues. The germline V gene has CDR1 KGHSH and CDR2 LQKENI. J gave up 6 bases and V 3 bases, and 8 bases lay outside the gene matches. CDR3 region: CASSPWTGGIGNEQFF. CDR3 coding DNA: TGTGCCAGCTCACCTTGGACAGGGGGAATTGGCAATGAGCAGTTCTTC.

The chain carries TRBV27 and TRBJ2-2, with a weak D call TRBD1 (6 bases). The CDR3 consists of 16 residues. Germline V lookup: CDR1 MNHEY, CDR2 SMNVEV (reference sequence). Trimming cost V 7 bases and J 1 base, with 16 bases left between them. DNA for the CDR3: TGTGCCAGCATGGAACCGGGACACAGGAACACCGGGGAGCTGTTTTTT. Protein sequence: CASMEPGHRNTGELFF.

This clonotype was observed many times. The DNA for the CDR3 is TGTGCCAGCAGTGAAGAGGTCGAGCAGTACTTC. This gives the protein CASSEEVEQYF. This sequence joins TRBV2 and TRBJ2-7; D is uncertain. Trimming cost V 1 base and J 6 bases, with 4 bases left between them. Germline V CDR1 and CDR2: SNHLY, FYNNEI. This CDR3 region has 11 residues.

This clonotype was picked up many times. The chain links TRBV20-1 to TRBJ2-5; D is unclear. V lost 2 bases, J lost 5 bases, and 3 bases lay in between. The germline gives CDR1 DFQATT, CDR2 SNEGSKA (reference sequence). The CDR3 contains 10 residues. The chain's CDR3 is CSARMETQYF. CDR3 bases: TGCAGTGCTAGAATGGAGACCCAGTACTTC.

This chain uses TRBV19 with TRBJ1-2; unclear D gene. Germline CDR1 is LNHDA and CDR2 is SQIVND (reference sequence). This CDR3 is built from 15 residues. With 9 bases removed from V and 1 base from J, the gap between germline ends came to 18 bases. CDR3 DNA sequence: TGTGCCAGCCTTCCTCGGAGTCCTCTTAACTATGGCTACACCTTC. This encodes CASLPRSPLNYGYTF. Based on the CDR3 plus reference TRBV19 and TRBJ1-2, the full variable domain is DGGITQSPKYLFRKEGQNVTLSCEQNLNHDAMYWYRQDPGQGLRLIYYSQIVNDFQKGDIAEGYSVSREKKESFPLTVTSAQKNPTAFYLCASLPRSPLNYGYTFGSGTRLTVV.

J is TRBJ1-2 and V is TRBV20-1, with D possibly TRBD1 on 5 matching bases. Germline V CDR1 and CDR2: DFQATT, SNEGSKA (reference sequence). CDR3 length: 14 residues. V lost 3 bases to trimming and J lost 4 bases, with 15 bases between them. CDR3 coding DNA: TGCAGTGCTAGTGCAGGCGCGACAGTCTATGGCTACACCTTC. Translation gives CSASAGATVYGYTF.

This clonotype appeared a few times. The rearrangement links TRBV28 to TRBJ1-5; TRBD1 might be the D (6 bases). Germline lookup yields CDR1 MDHEN and CDR2 SYDVKM. Trimming took off 5 bases at V and 8 bases at J, with 19 bases between the two ends. The CDR3 totals 15 residues. CDR3 amino acids: CASSKPRTVVEPQHF. CDR3 in DNA: TGTGCCAGCAGTAAACCCCGGACAGTAGTGGAGCCCCAGCATTTT.

The chain uses TRBV7-9 and TRBJ2-5; no clear D gene. The germline CDR1 and CDR2 sequences are SEHNR and FQNEAQ (reference sequence). The CDR3 totals 15 residues. V was cut by 6 bases and J by 2 bases, with 16 bases left in between. The CDR3 loop is CASREWLKSQETQYF. In DNA form, the CDR3 reads TGTGCCAGCAGAGAGTGGTTGAAATCACAAGAGACCCAGTACTTC.

On this clonotype itself: As the CDR3 is not closed by the conserved phenylalanine or tryptophan, this likely results from a read error. The chain has TRBV7-9 and TRBJ2-2; 9 nucleotides agree with TRBD1. The germline gives CDR1 SEHNR, CDR2 FQNEAQ (reference sequence). The J segment lost 7 bases and the V segment lost 0 bases, leaving 9 bases of the junction unmatched. This CDR3 spans 17 amino acids. The CDR3 region is CASSLASGQGNGGELFL. The CDR3 DNA reads as TGTGCCAGCAGCTTAGCGTCGGGACAGGGAAACGGCGGGGAGCTGTTTCTT.

The chain links TRBV28 to TRBJ2-3, with D possibly being TRBD2 (5 bases). This CDR3 region has 17 residues. The V and J ends lost 5 bases and 0 bases respectively, with 18 bases between them. The V gene's germline CDR1 is MDHEN and CDR2 SYDVKM. The CDR3 DNA is TGTGCCAGCAGTACCGTACTAGTAGACACTAGCACAGATACGCAGTATTTT. Protein sequence: CASSTVLVDTSTDTQYF.

A few counts support this clonotype. CDR3 loop: CASSLGTSGTQETQYF. CDR3 nucleotides: TGTGCCAGCAGCCTAGGTACTAGCGGCACCCAAGAGACCCAGTACTTC. The chain uses TRBV3-1 and TRBJ2-5; TRBD2 matches at 8 bases. The CDR3 is 16 amino acids. The junction had 8 bases not matched to a gene; V was cut back by 4 bases and J by 1 base. The germline V gene has CDR1 LGHDT and CDR2 YNNKEL (reference sequence).

There are many counts of this clonotype. In nucleotides, the CDR3 is TGTGCCAGCACCCCGACCAGTGAAAACACTGAAGCTTTCTTT. This gives the protein CASTPTSENTEAFF. The chain combines TRBV7-8 with TRBJ1-1; D remains unclear. V was shortened by 7 bases and J by 2 bases, with 14 bases between the two germline ends. Germline values: CDR1 SGHVS, CDR2 FQNEAQ. The CDR3 has 14 amino acids.

This clonotype was detected once. This chain joins TRBV15 and TRBJ1-5; 9 bases match TRBD1. This CDR3 comprises 16 residues. Germline V gene lookup returns CDR1 LNHNV and CDR2 YYDKDF (reference sequence). The V and J ends lost 4 bases and 2 bases, in that order; junction bases with no gene match: 6. The CDR3 protein is CATSTRTGEGNQPQHF. The CDR3 nucleotides are TGTGCCACCAGCACTAGGACAGGGGAGGGCAATCAGCCCCAGCATTTT. Drawing the rest from reference TRBV15 and TRBJ1-5, the complete variable domain is DAMVIQNPRYQVTQFGKPVTLSCSQTLNHNVMYWYQQKSSQAPKLLFHYYDKDFNNEADTPDNFQSRRPNTSFCFLDIRSPGLGDTAMYLCATSTRTGEGNQPQHFGDGTRLSIL.

Only a few counts were recorded for this clonotype. The chain has TRBV3-1 and TRBJ1-2, with 9 bases fitting TRBD1. The germline gives CDR1 LGHDT, CDR2 YNNKEL (reference sequence). The trim removed 1 base at V and 8 bases at J, leaving 5 bases unmatched. CDR3 length equals 14 residues. The CDR3 DNA reads TGTGCCAGCAGCCAAGGGGACAGGGTGGACGGCTACACCTTC. Translated: CASSQGDRVDGYTF.

The CDR3: CASSIRGGSGGMRNEQFF. The CDR3 DNA sequence: TGTGCCAGTAGTATCAGAGGGGGTTCAGGGGGCATGAGGAATGAGCAGTTCTTC. The V call is TRBV19, the J call TRBJ2-1, with TRBD1 matching 8 bases. Trimming at V came to 3 bases and at J to 7 bases, leaving 17 bases not matched to a gene. Germline CDR1 and CDR2: LNHDA and SQIVND (reference sequence). The CDR3 runs to 18 residues.

The chain links TRBV7-9 to TRBJ2-5; 8 bases are shared with TRBD1. V dropped 5 bases and J dropped 3; count of bases not matched to a gene: 2. Germline CDR1 is SEHNR and CDR2 is FQNEAQ (reference sequence). The CDR3 runs to 13 residues. CDR3 DNA: TGTGCCAGCAGCCACAGGGGGGAAGAGACCCAGTACTTC. Its protein is CASSHRGEETQYF.

This clonotype was seen more than once but under ten times. The chain recombines TRBV28 with TRBJ2-3, with D possibly being TRBD1 (6 bases). The CDR3 is made up of 16 amino acids. V gave up 5 bases and J gave up 3 bases, with 18 bases separating them. Germline V gene data show CDR1 as MDHEN and CDR2 as SYDVKM. The CDR3 coding sequence is TGTGCCAGCAGTATTAGGGGGACGGGGCGGACAGATACGCAGTATTTT. Protein: CASSIRGTGRTDTQYF.